This T cell receptor beta chain stems from a study of blood T cell repertoires in COVID-19. Germline CDR1 reads SGDLS; CDR2 reads YYNGEE. The germline V and J ends were trimmed by 3 bases and 3 bases, with 9 bases remaining between them. CDR3 size: 14 residues. The authors' processing: Estimation of nucleated cell counts was performed using reference gene primer amplification. Measured with immunoSEQ multiplex PCR; TCRdb has only the in-frame clones, and not every one. V and J calls and clone size are those listed in that table; D and trimming were worked out from the DNA. Of 200,000 to 250,000 clones listed, 75% to 85% were seen once; the top ten hold approximately 8.2%.

The sequence came from a woman aged 45-59 years with acute COVID-19. Sequencing input: PBMCs or T cells enriched from blood (not recorded which). The V call is TRBV9, the J call TRBJ2-2; possibly TRBD1 for D (6 bases). The CDR3 coding sequence is TGTGCCAGCAGCGGCAACAGGGACACCGGGGAGCTGTTTTTT. Protein product: CASSGNRDTGELFF.